A single sample gave rise to the 12 T cell receptor beta chains below, sequenced in a study of blood T cell repertoires in COVID-19. Libraries were prepared by immunoSEQ multiplex PCR; TCRdb keeps only in-frame clonotypes and omits some of them. This sample has under 250,000 clones, with under 90% found just once. Sample: peripheral blood. These TCRs come from a man aged 50-60 years with COVID-19, enrolled during active disease.

The gene calls are TRBV20-1 and TRBJ1-5; possibly TRBD1 for D (5 bases). CDR1 DFQATT and CDR2 SNEGSKA come from the germline V gene (reference sequence). The CDR3 length is 13 residues. V was shortened by 3 bases and J by 3 bases, with 9 bases between the two germline ends. CDR3 loop: CSASLGVNQPQHF. The CDR3 DNA reads as TGCAGTGCTAGTTTAGGGGTCAATCAGCCCCAGCATTTT.

This sequence joins TRBV27 and TRBJ2-3; D perhaps matches TRBD1 (6 bases). The CDR3 is 13 amino acids. Germline loops: CDR1 MNHEY, CDR2 SMNVEV (reference sequence). Trimming took off 6 bases at V and 4 bases at J, with 11 bases between the two ends. CDR3 sequence: CASSKTGSDTQYF. Written as DNA, the CDR3 is TGTGCCAGCAGCAAAACAGGGTCAGATACGCAGTATTTT.

V gene TRBV5-4 combines with J gene TRBJ2-3; D is possibly TRBD1 (6 bases). V lost 5 bases and J 0 bases, leaving 10 bases between the germline ends. This CDR3 spans 14 amino acids. CDR1 is SGHNT, CDR2 YYREEE, per germline (reference sequence). CDR3 DNA: TGTGCCAGCAGGATGGACAGAAGCACAGATACGCAGTATTTT. This codes for CASRMDRSTDTQYF.

This chain connects TRBV27 to TRBJ1-1; TRBD1 agrees at 7 bases. The CDR3 contains 14 residues. V lost 7 bases, J lost 1 base, and 6 bases stayed unmatched. Germline-derived CDR1 and CDR2 are MNHEY and SMNVEV (reference sequence). The CDR3 region has the DNA TGTGCCAGCAACCTACAGGGGCAGAACACTGAAGCTTTCTTT. Encoded protein: CASNLQGQNTEAFF.

The chain links TRBV10-3 to TRBJ2-7; D is perhaps TRBD2 (6 bases). The CDR3 is 11 amino acids. Trimming removed 6 bases at V and 10 bases at J, with 13 bases between. Germline CDR1 and CDR2: ENHRY and SYGVKD. Here the CDR3 reads CAISGGVAQYF. CDR3 sequence (DNA): TGTGCCATCAGCGGGGGTGTAGCCCAGTACTTC.

V usage is TRBV28 and J usage is TRBJ1-2; 9 bases line up with TRBD1. V was pared by 5 bases and J by 6 bases, with 10 bases of the junction left unmatched. Per the germline V gene, CDR1 is MDHEN and CDR2 is SYDVKM. The CDR3 totals 15 residues. The CDR3 loop is CASSILTGTGHGYTF. The CDR3 DNA reads as TGTGCCAGCAGTATACTGACCGGGACAGGGCATGGCTACACCTTC.

The chain has TRBV5-6 and TRBJ2-5, with 10 bases matching TRBD1. The germline CDR1 and CDR2 sequences are SGHDT and YYEEEE. J lost 2 bases, V lost 4 bases, and 11 bases had no gene match. CDR3 length equals 17 residues. The CDR3 DNA sequence: TGTGCCAGCAGCCGGGACAGGGGAGACCTAATTCAAGAGACCCAGTACTTC. Translating it yields CASSRDRGDLIQETQYF.

The chain links TRBV7-3 to TRBJ2-3, with unresolved D. The CDR3 sequence is 16 residues long. Germline CDR1 is SGHTA and CDR2 is FQGTGA. V was shortened by 5 bases and J by 2 bases, with 17 bases between the two germline ends. The CDR3 nucleotides are TGTGCCAGCAGCCCTGTTGAGAGAGGTATCACAGATACGCAGTATTTT. This encodes CASSPVERGITDTQYF.

The chain combines TRBV3-1 (or the pseudogene TRBV3-2) with TRBJ2-2; 7 bases are a match to TRBD2. Germline loops: CDR1 LGHDT, CDR2 YNNKEL (reference sequence). With V trimmed by 6 bases and J by 1 base, 5 bases remained unmatched. CDR3 length: 15 amino acids. This chain's CDR3 is CASRPGTMNTGELFF. Written as DNA, the CDR3 is TGTGCCAGCAGACCCGGGACTATGAACACCGGGGAGCTGTTTTTT.

The chain carries TRBV3-1 (or the pseudogene TRBV3-2) and TRBJ1-3; D remains unclear. CDR1 LGHDT and CDR2 YNNKEL come from the germline V gene (reference sequence). This CDR3 has 18 amino acids. V was cut by 4 bases and J by 0 bases, with 19 bases left in between. The CDR3 region is CASSPTSTRSNSGNTIYF. The CDR3 bases are TGTGCCAGCAGCCCGACAAGTACAAGGTCCAACTCTGGAAACACCATATATTTT.

The chain has TRBV30 and TRBJ1-3; TRBD1 matches 9 bases. CDR3 length equals 16 residues. The germline CDR1 and CDR2 sequences are GTSNPN and SVGIG (reference sequence). J was trimmed by 9 bases and V by 0 bases; bases with no gene match: 12. CDR3 nucleotides: TGTGCCTGGAGTGTACAGGGGGCTGCAATCCAGGCCACCATATATTTT. Protein: CAWSVQGAAIQATIYF.

The CDR3 loop reads CASTLNVGTPSEKLFF. The CDR3 bases are TGTGCCAGCACCCTCAACGTCGGGACACCTTCGGAAAAACTGTTTTTT. This chain connects TRBV5-5 to TRBJ1-4; tentatively, D is TRBD1 (6 bases). This CDR3 has 16 residues. Looked up from germline, CDR1 is SGHKS and CDR2 is YYEKEE (reference sequence). Trimming took 6 bases from V and 8 from J, leaving 23 bases between them.